This TCR beta chain was retrieved from a study of T cell responses to AZD1222 COVID-19 vaccine. Study results and caveats: No day 14 peak samples; only post-peak repertoires were characterized.

In the case of this clone: What it binds is unknown.

The V gene end was trimmed by 5 bases and the J gene end by 5 bases; junction bases not matched to a gene: 8. CDR1 LNHDA and CDR2 SQIVND come from the germline V gene (reference sequence). The CDR3 sequence is 16 residues long. Only in-frame clones appear in the TCRdb table, and some are missing; sequencing was by immunoSEQ multiplex PCR. Of 150,000 to 200,000 clones listed, 85% to 95% are singletons. V gene TRBV19 combines with J gene TRBJ1-6, with 8 bases lining up with TRBD1. Sequencing was performed on peripheral blood, taken on day 0 of AZD1222 vaccination. The clonotype was recovered from an adult in good health. The CDR3 spells CASSARQGLNNSPLHF. The CDR3 nucleotides are TGTGCCAGTAGTGCCCGACAGGGGCTGAATAATTCACCCCTCCACTTT.